This entry lists 25 T cell receptor beta chains sequenced from one sample in a study of early T cells in non-severe SARS-CoV-2 infection. Using its own MiXCR run on the 5' RACE reads, TCRdb lists one record per CDR3 protein. The sample contains more than 55,000 distinct CDR3 sequences, around 10% of which appear only once. Sequencing was carried out using whole blood. The source is an adult who was a healthcare worker with PCR-confirmed SARS-CoV-2 infection or an uninfected control (not recorded which).

This clonotype was observed at least ten times. The chain links TRBV28 to TRBJ1-1; D uncertain. CDR1 is MDHEN and CDR2 is SYDVKM in the germline V gene. CDR3 length: 11 amino acids. Trimming took off 6 bases at V and 6 bases at J, with 8 bases between the two ends. Written as DNA, the CDR3 is TGTGCCAGCAGGGGCAGACCTGAAGCTTTCTTT. Translation gives CASRGRPEAFF.

This clonotype was counted at least ten times. V is TRBV24-1 and J is TRBJ1-1; 11 bases match TRBD1. Germline-derived CDR1 and CDR2 are KGHDR and SFDVKD. The CDR3 contains 16 residues. Trimming took 2 bases from V and 5 from J; bases not matched to a gene: 6. CDR3 DNA sequence: TGTGCCACCAGTGATTCCGGACAGGGGGCGCGGACTGAAGCTTTCTTT. As protein: CATSDSGQGARTEAFF.

This clonotype was counted a single time. The V gene is TRBV7-2, the J gene TRBJ2-7, with no clear D. This CDR3 contains 13 residues. The V gene lost 4 bases and the J gene lost 2 bases, with 9 bases spanning the gap. CDR1 is SGHTA, CDR2 FQGNSA, per germline. CDR3 DNA sequence: TGTGCCAGCAGCTCCGTAGTCCCCTACGAGCAGTACTTC. Translated, it gives CASSSVVPYEQYF.

This clonotype was picked up many times. The rearrangement uses TRBV30 and TRBJ1-2; possible D gene TRBD1, 6 bases. V lost 8 bases, J lost 7 bases, and 14 bases lay in between. The CDR3 extends over 11 amino acids. Germline V gives CDR1 GTSNPN, CDR2 SVGIG (reference sequence). The CDR3 here is CALEGVAGYTF. In nucleotides, the CDR3 is TGTGCCCTGGAGGGGGTAGCTGGCTACACCTTC.

The chain uses TRBV11-3 and TRBJ2-1; no firm D call. Trimming left V 3 bases short and J 5 bases short, with 8 bases between. The CDR3 has 13 residues. Germline V gene sequence: CDR1 SGHNT, CDR2 YENEEA. CDR3 bases: TGTGCCAGCAGCTTGAATCAGAACAATGAGCAGTTCTTC. Its protein product is CASSLNQNNEQFF. Based on the CDR3 plus reference TRBV11-3 and TRBJ2-1, the full variable domain is EAGVVQSPRYKIIEKKQPVAFWCNPISGHNTLYWYLQNLGQGPELLIRYENEEAVDDSQLPKDRFSAERLKGVDSTLKIQPAELGDSAVYLCASSLNQNNEQFFGPGTRLTVL.

In this sample, this clonotype turned up many times. The chain joins TRBV29-1 to TRBJ1-1; tentative D call: TRBD1 (5 bases). This CDR3 is built from 14 residues. Germline CDR1 is SQVTM and CDR2 is ANQGSEA. Trimming removed 4 bases from V and 3 bases from J, with 15 bases in between. CDR3 coding DNA: TGCAGCGTTGCCCGGGCGGGGGAGTACACTGAAGCTTTCTTT. This gives the protein CSVARAGEYTEAFF.

This clonotype was found a few times. Written as DNA, the CDR3 is TGTGCCAGCAGCCCGGGACTAGCGGGAGGGCCGGAGACCCAGTACTTC. Residues: CASSPGLAGGPETQYF. The chain uses TRBV7-2 and TRBJ2-5, with TRBD2 identical over 16 bases. The J segment lost 5 bases and the V segment lost 5 bases, leaving 5 bases of the junction unmatched. CDR1 is SGHTA and CDR2 is FQGNSA in the germline V gene. The CDR3 sequence is 16 residues long. The full variable domain, completed using reference TRBV7-2 and TRBJ2-5, is GAGVSQSPSNKVTEKGKDVELRCDPISGHTALYWYRQSLGQGLEFLIYFQGNSAPDKSGLPSDRFSAERTGGSVSTLTIQRTQQEDSAVYLCASSPGLAGGPETQYFGPGTRLLVL.

Many counts were recorded for this clonotype. CDR3 coding DNA: TGCAGCGTTGACCCCTCGGGCGGGAGAATCAATGAGCAGTTCTTC. It translates to CSVDPSGGRINEQFF. The chain has TRBV29-1 and TRBJ2-1; 7 bases map to TRBD2. The germline gives CDR1 SQVTM, CDR2 ANQGSEA. This CDR3 has 15 residues. The V and J ends lost 3 bases and 6 bases, in that order; junction bases with no gene match: 11.

This clonotype occurred many times. The chain is built from TRBV6-2 or TRBV6-3 and TRBJ2-1, with 9 bases identical to TRBD1. Germline assignment: CDR1 MNHEY and CDR2 SVGEGT. V gave up 4 bases and J gave up 14 bases; unmatched junction bases: 3. The CDR3 extends over 11 amino acids. The DNA for the CDR3 is TGTGCCAGCAGTTGGGACAGGGTGGAGTTCTTC. It encodes CASSWDRVEFF.

The J gene is TRBJ2-5, the V gene TRBV12-3 or TRBV12-4, with D possibly matching TRBD1 (5 bases). This CDR3 region has 14 residues. Trimming left V 9 bases short and J 2 bases short, with 16 bases between. CDR3 loop: CASGSLGVQETQYF. CDR3 bases: TGTGCCAGTGGCTCATTAGGGGTTCAAGAGACCCAGTACTTC.

This clonotype has at least ten counts. J is TRBJ1-5 and V is TRBV28, with unresolved D. CDR1 and CDR2 (germline): MDHEN, SYDVKM. V was shortened by 7 bases and J by 3 bases, with 19 bases between the two germline ends. The CDR3 runs to 16 residues. The CDR3 nucleotides read TGTGCCAGCACTAAGGGATCGTGGCGACACAATCAGCCCCAGCATTTT. Amino acid sequence: CASTKGSWRHNQPQHF.

Many counts were recorded for this clonotype. The genes are TRBV12-3 or TRBV12-4 and TRBJ2-3, with 9 bases identical to TRBD2. This CDR3 is built from 17 residues. Trimming took 4 bases from V and 0 from J; bases not matched to a gene: 8. CDR3 bases: TGTGCCAGCAGTTCCGGGACTAGCTTTGTGAGCACAGATACGCAGTATTTT. This gives the protein CASSSGTSFVSTDTQYF.

This clonotype has a count of ten or more. The chain combines TRBV28 with TRBJ2-7, with a possible D match to TRBD1 (6 bases). Trimming pared 4 bases from V and 3 bases from J, leaving 13 bases between. This CDR3 is built from 14 residues. CDR1 and CDR2 from the germline V gene are MDHEN and SYDVKM. The CDR3, as DNA: TGTGCCAGCAGTTCAAAGGACAGCTTCTACGAGCAGTACTTC. The encoded protein is CASSSKDSFYEQYF.

This clonotype was detected many times. V is TRBV10-3 and J is TRBJ1-3; no clear D. Trimming stripped 8 bases from V and 2 bases from J, with 7 bases between. Per the germline V gene, CDR1 is ENHRY and CDR2 is SYGVKD. The CDR3 covers 12 residues. The CDR3 bases are TGTGCCATCTCCCACCCTGGAAACACCATATATTTT. Protein: CAISHPGNTIYF.

This clonotype was seen many times. The chain is built from TRBV9 and TRBJ2-7; 14 nucleotides line up with TRBD2. V dropped 4 bases and J dropped 5; count of bases not matched to a gene: 8. The length of the CDR3 is 16 residues. From germline, CDR1 is SGDLS and CDR2 YYNGEE. The CDR3 DNA reads as TGTGCCAGCAGCCCCCGACTAGCGGGAGGGTGGGACGAGCAGTACTTC. Translation gives CASSPRLAGGWDEQYF. Filled out from reference TRBV9 and TRBJ2-7, the complete variable domain reads DSGVTQTPKHLITATGQRVTLRCSPRSGDLSVYWYQQSLDQGLQFLIQYYNGEERAKGNILERFSAQQFPDLHSELNLSSLELGDSALYFCASSPRLAGGWDEQYFGPGTRLTVT.

This clonotype was seen repeatedly, ten times or more. The chain is built from TRBV5-6 and TRBJ2-5; the match to TRBD2 covers 10 bases. Germline assignment: CDR1 SGHDT and CDR2 YYEEEE. The ends lost 1 base at V and 5 bases at J; junction bases unmatched: 14. The CDR3 is 18 residues long. This CDR3 reads CASSLQRGLAGDTETQYF. The CDR3 nucleotides read TGTGCCAGCAGCTTGCAGAGGGGGCTAGCGGGAGATACGGAGACCCAGTACTTC. The full variable domain, in which reference TRBV5-6 and TRBJ2-5 provide the parts outside the CDR3, is DAGVTQSPTHLIKTRGQQVTLRCSPKSGHDTVSWYQQALGQGPQFIFQYYEEEERQRGNFPDRFSGHQFPNYSSELNVNALLLGDSALYLCASSLQRGLAGDTETQYFGPGTRLLVL.

The CDR3 DNA reads TGTGCCAGCAGCAACGCCCGCTCTGGGGCCAACGTCCTGACTTTC. Amino acids: CASSNARSGANVLTF. The genes are TRBV5-4 and TRBJ2-6, with D hard to call. Deletions cut 4 bases from V and 0 bases from J, with 8 bases between. CDR1 is SGHNT and CDR2 is YYREEE in the germline V gene (reference sequence). This CDR3 region has 15 residues.

This clonotype was seen a few times. J is TRBJ2-7 and V is TRBV5-4; 7 nucleotides match TRBD1. Trimming cost V 4 bases and J 7 bases; bases outside gene matches: 14. The CDR3 contains 15 residues. Germline V CDR1 and CDR2: SGHNT, YYREEE (reference sequence). The CDR3 is CASSLYWTGPLEQYF. CDR3 DNA: TGTGCCAGCAGCCTATACTGGACAGGACCCCTGGAGCAGTACTTC.

This rearrangement joins TRBV10-3 to TRBJ2-3, with 9 bases lining up with TRBD2. The CDR3 contains 18 residues. V lost 6 bases to trimming and J lost 0 bases; unmatched junction nucleotides: 13. CDR1 is ENHRY and CDR2 is SYGVKD in the germline V gene. This CDR3 is CAIRTGTSKVFSTDTQYF. Here the CDR3 DNA reads TGTGCCATCAGGACCGGGACTAGCAAAGTATTTAGCACAGATACGCAGTATTTT.

This clonotype came up a few times. The chain recombines TRBV7-9 with TRBJ1-4, with 9 bases fitting TRBD1. Trimming at V came to 7 bases and at J to 2 bases, leaving 8 bases not matched to a gene. From germline, CDR1 is SEHNR and CDR2 FQNEAQ (reference sequence). The CDR3 runs 16 residues. DNA for the CDR3: TGTGCCAGCACCCCGGACAGGGGTGGCACTAATGAAAAACTGTTTTTT. This codes for CASTPDRGGTNEKLFF.

The chain couples TRBV28 to TRBJ2-3; D gene uncertain. This CDR3 comprises 14 residues. Germline-derived CDR1 and CDR2 are MDHEN and SYDVKM. V lost 6 bases and J 0 bases, leaving 10 bases between the germline ends. The CDR3 nucleotides are TGTGCCAGCAGCGTCCAGTCTAGCACAGATACGCAGTATTTT. Encoded protein: CASSVQSSTDTQYF.

This clonotype has at least ten counts. J is TRBJ1-1 and V is TRBV12-3 or TRBV12-4; D remains ambiguous. There are 13 residues in the CDR3. Trimming stripped 6 bases from V and 0 bases from J, with 8 bases between. This CDR3 is CASSSGLNTEAFF. In DNA, the CDR3 is TGTGCCAGCAGCTCAGGTCTGAACACTGAAGCTTTCTTT.

This clonotype has more than one count but fewer than ten. This chain joins TRBV11-2 and TRBJ2-7, with 7 bases identical to TRBD1. This CDR3 region has 15 residues. Germline V gives CDR1 SGHAT, CDR2 FQNNGV. With V trimmed by 3 bases and J by 0 bases, 5 bases remained unmatched. The CDR3 sequence is CASSFSTGVSYEQYF. CDR3 DNA sequence: TGTGCCAGCAGCTTTTCTACAGGGGTCTCCTACGAGCAGTACTTC.

The table lists this clonotype with many counts. V is TRBV28 and J is TRBJ1-2; D is unclear. Trimming removed 3 bases from V and 7 bases from J, with 9 bases in between. The CDR3 is 12 amino acids. In germline, CDR1 is MDHEN, CDR2 SYDVKM. The CDR3, as DNA: TGTGCCAGCAGTTTCGGGTCAACTGGCTACACCTTC. This encodes CASSFGSTGYTF.

This clonotype was observed a handful of times. The rearrangement uses TRBV12-5 and TRBJ2-2, with D unresolved. V lost 2 bases and J lost 5, with 6 bases in between. The length of the CDR3 is 13 residues. Germline CDR1 is LGHNT and CDR2 is FRNRAP. The CDR3 sequence is CASGLSATGELFF. The DNA of the CDR3 is TGTGCTAGTGGTTTGAGCGCGACCGGGGAGCTGTTTTTT.